This T cell receptor (beta chain) comes out of a study of neurological immune-mediated disorders. Findings and limits, study-wide: Multiple sclerosis was found to have the least TCR clonal expansion, below healthy controls, and HTLV-1-associated myelopathy the most.

MiXCR, applied by TCRdb to the 5' RACE reads, yields one record per CDR3 protein. The repertoire consists of 95,000 to 150,000 distinct CDR3 sequences, with roughly 3.4% occurring once and the leading ten covering roughly 1.3%. This CDR3 spans 16 amino acids. CDR1 and CDR2 from the germline V gene are SGHKS and YYEKEE (reference sequence). V lost 0 bases to trimming and J lost 3 bases, with 13 bases between them. With respect to this clonotype: Its specificity is not known.

2 million unsorted PBMCs were stored in RNAlater at -80 °C before RNA extraction. This rearrangement joins TRBV5-5 to TRBJ1-5, with a weak D call TRBD1 (5 bases). The origin of this receptor is a woman in her twenties or thirties with multiple sclerosis. Material: PBMCs. Here the CDR3 DNA reads TGTGCCAGCAGCTTGGTGGGGGTAGGCTCCAATCAGCCCCAGCATTTT. Encoded protein: CASSLVGVGSNQPQHF.